This entry lists 15 T cell receptor beta chains sequenced from one sample in a study of Graves' ophthalmopathy and Graves' hyperthyroidism. Amplification of TCR beta CDR3 regions used RNA transcripts. First-round RT-PCR with HTBI primers preceded a second-round multiplex PCR. TCRdb re-derived calls from the multiplex PCR reads in MiXCR, one entry per CDR3 protein. The sample has over a million distinct CDR3 sequences, roughly 35% seen once. Material for sequencing was peripheral blood or thyroid tissue (not recorded which). The source of these receptors is an adult man with Graves' hyperthyroidism.

The V and J genes are TRBV7-2 and TRBJ2-1, with 10 bases matching TRBD2. CDR3 length: 14 amino acids. The germline gives CDR1 SGHTA, CDR2 FQGNSA. CDR3 in DNA: TGTGGGTCGAGGAGCGGGGGGGCAAATAATGAGCAGTTCTTC. It is translated as CGSRSGGANNEQFF.

This clonotype has at least ten counts. The chain joins TRBV7-2 to TRBJ1-1; no clear D. V was clipped by 5 bases and J by 5 bases, with 18 bases between them. The CDR3 covers 15 residues. The germline gives CDR1 SGHTA, CDR2 FQGNSA. CDR3 sequence reads: CASSLPPRVGTEAFF. CDR3 nucleotides: TGTGCCAGCAGCCTGCCGCCTCGGGTGGGGACTGAAGCTTTCTTT. Based on the CDR3 plus reference TRBV7-2 and TRBJ1-1, the full variable domain is GAGVSQSPSNKVTEKGKDVELRCDPISGHTALYWYRQSLGQGLEFLIYFQGNSAPDKSGLPSDRFSAERTGGSVSTLTIQRTQQEDSAVYLCASSLPPRVGTEAFFGQGTRLTVV.

This clonotype was detected ten times or more. This rearrangement joins TRBV10-3 to TRBJ2-6, with unresolved D. The germline gives CDR1 ENHRY, CDR2 SYGVKD. The CDR3 loop spans 17 amino acids. Trimming shortened V by 0 bases and J by 1 base, and 10 bases separated the two germline ends. This CDR3 reads CAISESRRSSGANVLTF. CDR3 bases: TGTGCCATCAGTGAGTCGCGGCGTTCATCTGGGGCCAACGTCCTGACTTTC.

This chain links TRBV4-3 with TRBJ2-2; D is undetermined. V dropped 1 base and J dropped 6 bases, with 18 bases sitting between them. Germline CDR1 and CDR2: LGHNA and YSLEER. There are 17 residues in the CDR3. Here the CDR3 DNA reads TGCGCCAGCAGCCAAGGACGGGCCAGGAAGGTGTCCGGGGAGCTGTTTTTT. It translates to CASSQGRARKVSGELFF.

The rearrangement links TRBV20-1 to TRBJ1-2; D remains ambiguous. Germline lookup yields CDR1 DFQATT and CDR2 SNEGSKA (reference sequence). CDR3 length: 13 amino acids. Trimming removed 5 bases from V and 6 bases from J, with 16 bases in between. In DNA, the CDR3 is TGCAGTGCTCGGTTTGTGGGTTACGATGGCTACACCTTC. Amino acids: CSARFVGYDGYTF.

This clonotype appeared many times. This rearrangement joins TRBV10-3 to TRBJ1-5; D is perhaps TRBD1 (6 bases). Per germline, CDR1 ENHRY and CDR2 SYGVKD. Trimming stripped 0 bases from V and 6 bases from J, with 9 bases between. The CDR3 sequence is 14 residues long. CDR3 residues: CAISESGGAQPQHF. The CDR3 region has the DNA TGTGCCATCAGTGAGTCGGGGGGGGCTCAGCCCCAGCATTTT.

The chain has TRBV2 and TRBJ2-7; 8 bases agree with TRBD2. V lost 8 bases to trimming and J lost 7 bases; unmatched junction nucleotides: 13. This CDR3 spans 14 amino acids. Germline lookup yields CDR1 SNHLY and CDR2 FYNNEI. The CDR3, as DNA: TGTGCCAGCGGGCAAGCGGGAGTGGACGGGGAGCAGTACTTC. Translated: CASGQAGVDGEQYF.

This clonotype was detected ten times or more. This chain joins TRBV12-3 or TRBV12-4 and TRBJ1-1; a possible D gene is TRBD1 (5 bases). The CDR3 has 14 residues. V was cut by 6 bases and J by 2 bases, with 13 bases left in between. CDR3 bases: TGTGCCAGCAGACGACACGGGGCCAACACTGAAGCTTTCTTT. It encodes CASRRHGANTEAFF.

This clonotype has at least ten counts. The rearrangement joins TRBV20-1 to TRBJ2-5; TRBD2 matches 14 bases. The CDR3 is 15 amino acids. Germline V lookup: CDR1 DFQATT, CDR2 SNEGSKA (reference sequence). Losses at the gene ends were 3 bases for V and 4 bases for J; bases not matched to a gene: 4. In nucleotides, the CDR3 is TGCAGTGCTAGTAGACTAGCGGGGGGGCCAGAGACCCAGTACTTC. Its translation: CSASRLAGGPETQYF.

The chain uses TRBV9 and TRBJ1-1; 7 bases match TRBD1. The V gene end was trimmed by 0 bases and the J gene end by 4 bases; junction bases not matched to a gene: 6. Per the germline V gene, CDR1 is SGDLS and CDR2 is YYNGEE. The CDR3 runs to 15 residues. The CDR3 nucleotides are TGTGCCAGCAGCGTAGCTATGGGACAGCCCACTGAAGCTTTCTTT. It is translated as CASSVAMGQPTEAFF.

In the case of this clonotype: A junction boundary mismatches the germline segment, possibly from a read error. This chain links TRBV20-1 with TRBJ2-6; D unclear. CDR3 size: 15 residues. Germline CDR1 and CDR2: DFQATT and SNEGSKA (reference sequence). In DNA, the CDR3 is TGCAGTGCTGGAGATGTCGAAACTGGGGCCAACGTCCTGACTTTC. As protein: CSAGDVETGANVLTF.

A single count supports this clonotype. One end of the junction varies from germline; a read error may be responsible. The rearrangement links TRBV12-3 or TRBV12-4 to TRBJ2-2; TRBD1 agrees at 8 bases. CDR3 length equals 16 residues. CDR3 sequence: CASSSRTGSNTGELSW. CDR3 DNA: TGTGCCAGCAGTTCACGGACAGGGTCGAACACCGGGGAGCTGTCTTGG.

Comments on this clonotype: A much larger clone sits a single nucleotide away, making a read error possible. The chain employs TRBV6-2 or TRBV6-3 and TRBJ2-7; 9 nucleotides agree with TRBD2. V dropped 5 bases and J dropped 0; count of bases not matched to a gene: 8. The CDR3 is 16 residues long. The germline CDR1 and CDR2 sequences are MNHEY and SVGEGT. CDR3 sequence (DNA): TGTGCCAGCAGTCCCCAAGCGGGAGGCAACTCCTACGAGCAGTACTTC. Translating it yields CASSPQAGGNSYEQYF.

This clonotype has more than one count but fewer than ten. The chain couples TRBV9 to TRBJ1-5; D call uncertain. From germline, CDR1 is SGDLS and CDR2 YYNGEE. CDR3 length equals 13 residues. V lost 4 bases and J lost 5, with 10 bases in between. CDR3 loop: CASSQVIYQPQHF. CDR3 nucleotide sequence: TGTGCCAGCAGCCAAGTCATCTATCAGCCCCAGCATTTT.

This clonotype was found many times. Germline is not matched at one junction end, which may reflect a read error. The chain carries TRBV5-4 and TRBJ2-5, with D tentatively TRBD2 (6 bases). CDR3 size: 15 residues. CDR1 SGHNT and CDR2 YYREEE come from the germline V gene (reference sequence). DNA of the CDR3: TGCGCCAGCAGCTTGGGAGGCTCCGGGCAAGAGACCCAGTACTTC. This translates into CASSLGGSGQETQYF.